This TCR beta chain came from a study of T cell clonality in common variable immunodeficiency. Remarks on this clone: No antigen is known for it. A read error may produce the germline difference seen at one junction end. The read terminates 3 residues ahead of where the CDR3 ends, so the germline J gene completes it.

Sequencing was performed with immunoSEQ multiplex PCR; in TCRdb, only in-frame clones are kept and a portion is missing. The sample was found to contain about 40,000 clones, and every one recurs. Caucasian heritage predominated among both patients and controls. Study results and caveats: CVID subjects had higher TCRbeta clonality than healthy controls, most marked in about a third. Fewer deletions and N-nucleotide insertions were reportedly seen in common variable immunodeficiency TCR beta sequences. Compared with controls, CVID subjects had fewer shared TCRbeta clones.

Germline-derived CDR1 and CDR2 are DFQATT and SNEGSKA (reference sequence). This CDR3 spans 15 amino acids. This TCR was recovered from a person aged 18 to 75 in good health. The rearrangement uses TRBV20-1 and TRBJ2-1; 10 bases match TRBD2. Input material: peripheral blood mononuclear cells. This chain's CDR3 is CNASGTSALYNEQFF. CDR3 bases read: TGCAATGCTAGTGGGACTAGCGCACTCTACAATGAG.